This T cell receptor (beta chain) was identified in a study of T cell repertoires in aging, cancer and after chemotherapy. Study results and caveats: In healthy donors, age-related TCR diversity loss mainly reflected lost richness. Untreated cancer patients had significantly lower blood TCR diversity than age-matched healthy donors.

TCR beta rearrangements were amplified from peripheral blood genomic DNA. The sample holds one count of this clonotype. The antigen is unknown. The CDR3 has 14 residues. Unmatched junction bases numbered 7, after V lost 6 bases and J lost 6 bases. The germline V gene encodes CDR1 LNHDA and CDR2 SQIVND (reference sequence). A mixed TRB-A/B primer pool amplified rearranged TRB by multiplex touch-down PCR. TCRdb reprocessed the multiplex PCR reads via MiXCR and lists one record per CDR3 protein. The table records about 7,800 distinct CDR3 sequences, over 40% of them present only once. The sequenced sample consisted of blood. This chain joins TRBV19 and TRBJ2-7; 11 bases are shared with TRBD1. The receptor was derived from a human donor with a solid tumor. The CDR3 DNA reads as TGTGCCAGTAGAACGACGGGACAGGGGGGCGAGCAGTACTTC. Amino acid sequence: CASRTTGQGGEQYF. The full variable domain, rest sourced from reference TRBV19 and TRBJ2-7, is DGGITQSPKYLFRKEGQNVTLSCEQNLNHDAMYWYRQDPGQGLRLIYYSQIVNDFQKGDIAEGYSVSREKKESFPLTVTSAQKNPTAFYLCASRTTGQGGEQYFGPGTRLTVT.